This T cell receptor beta chain was recovered during a study of cytomegalovirus exposure and HLA in healthy donors. About the research overall: The 120 validation repertoires, a later analysis reported, used the same platform as the approximately 730 repertoires from the first cohort.

V dropped 4 bases and J dropped 4 bases, with 14 bases sitting between them. CDR1 is MGHRA and CDR2 is YSYEKL in the germline V gene. The length of the CDR3 is 14 residues. Profiling relied on immunoSEQ multiplex PCR, and the TCRdb table lists in-frame clones only, not all of them. The sample has 100,000 to 120,000 clones; approximately 90% are singletons. The rearrangement links TRBV4-1 to TRBJ2-7; maybe TRBD1 (7 bases). The sequencing sample was made of PBMCs. The sequence came from a woman between 18 and 30 years old in good health and CMV-seronegative. The CDR3 bases are TGCGCCAGCAGCCTGTCACAGGGGACTTACGAGCAGTACTTC. Protein sequence: CASSLSQGTYEQYF.